This TCR beta chain was recovered during a study of CD8+CD57+ T cells in acquired aplastic anemia. Whole-study context: Sorted cells (CD4+ and CD8+) yielded DNA amounts that averaged approximately 3.2 ug. Overall study results and limits: Significant differences in CD8+ Simpson's diversity were not observed between patients and controls. The same twenty-nine CD8+ CDR3 sequences occurred in patients and in controls.

Genomic DNA, serving as template, underwent TCR beta VDJ and CDR3 profiling. TCRdb passed the reads through MiXCR, listing each CDR3 protein once. The repertoire holds more than 100,000 distinct CDR3 sequences, with 48% as singletons. With regard to this clonotype: No antigen is known for it.

The germline V gene has CDR1 LNHNV and CDR2 YYDKDF (reference sequence). The CDR3 loop spans 17 amino acids. Between the trimmed V and J ends, which lost 0 bases and 1 base, there was a span of 12 bases. The V gene is TRBV15, the J gene TRBJ2-2; perhaps TRBD1 as D (6 bases). The sample comprised sorted CD4+, CD8+, or CD8+CD57+ T cells (not recorded which) from PBMCs. The clonotype originates from a human donor in good health, serving as a control. CDR3 sequence reads: CATSREKRQVNTGELFF. CDR3 coding DNA: TGTGCCACCAGCAGAGAAAAAAGACAGGTGAACACCGGGGAGCTGTTTTTT.